This note documents a single TCR beta chain sequence. The data belong to a study of CD8 T cells in Susac syndrome. TCR beta sequencing covered blood CD8+ and CD4+ T cells. In contrast to the negatively isolated CD8+ and CD4+ T cells, TEMRA cells were FACS-enriched. CDR3 length: 16 residues. Germline CDR1 and CDR2: MNHNS and SASEGT. V lost 8 bases and J lost 8, with 27 bases in between. Reverse transcription of about 0.45 to 1 ug RNA was performed with random hexamers. immunoSEQ multiplex PCR amplified TCR beta CDR3 across 54 Vbeta, 13 Jbeta. In TCRdb, the immunoSEQ multiplex PCR reads were re-called with MiXCR into one record per CDR3 protein. In the table there are 180,000 or so distinct CDR3 sequences, roughly 95% of which are singletons.

The sample comprised CD4+ T cells from PBMCs. The gene calls are TRBV6-1 and TRBJ1-2, with a tentative D call TRBD1 (5 bases). This TCR derives from a human donor in good health. CDR3: CASQSGGYEGTVGYTF. DNA of the CDR3: TGTGCCAGCCAAAGCGGGGGGTATGAGGGCACTGTAGGCTACACCTTC.